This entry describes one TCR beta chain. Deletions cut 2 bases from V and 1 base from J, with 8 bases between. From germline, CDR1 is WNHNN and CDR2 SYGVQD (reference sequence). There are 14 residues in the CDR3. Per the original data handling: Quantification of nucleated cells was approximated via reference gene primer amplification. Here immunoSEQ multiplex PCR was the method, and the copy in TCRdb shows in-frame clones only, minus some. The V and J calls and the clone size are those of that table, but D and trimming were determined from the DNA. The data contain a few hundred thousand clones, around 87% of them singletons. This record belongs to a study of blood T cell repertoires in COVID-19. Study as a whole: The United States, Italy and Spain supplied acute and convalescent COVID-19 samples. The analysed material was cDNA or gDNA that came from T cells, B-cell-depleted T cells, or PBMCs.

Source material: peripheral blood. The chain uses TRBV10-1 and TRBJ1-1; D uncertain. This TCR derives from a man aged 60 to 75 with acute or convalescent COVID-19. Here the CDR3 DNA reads TGCGCCAGCAGTGAGGATCTGAGGAACACTGAAGCTTTCTTT. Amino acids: CASSEDLRNTEAFF.